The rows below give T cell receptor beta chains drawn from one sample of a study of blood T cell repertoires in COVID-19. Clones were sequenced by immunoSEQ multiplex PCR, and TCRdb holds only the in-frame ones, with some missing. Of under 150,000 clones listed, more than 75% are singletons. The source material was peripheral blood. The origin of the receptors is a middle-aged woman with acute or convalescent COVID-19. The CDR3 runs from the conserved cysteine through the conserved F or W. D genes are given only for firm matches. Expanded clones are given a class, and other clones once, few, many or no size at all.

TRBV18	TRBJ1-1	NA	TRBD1	CASSPYQGDTEAFF	TGTGCCAGCTCACCTTATCAGGGGGACACTGAAGCTTTCTTT
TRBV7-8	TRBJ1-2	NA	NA	CASSLDSRKQGYTF	TGTGCCAGCAGCTTAGACTCGAGAAAGCAAGGCTACACCTTC
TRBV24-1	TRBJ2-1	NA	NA	CATQQGNEQFF	TGTGCCACCCAACAGGGCAATGAGCAGTTCTTC
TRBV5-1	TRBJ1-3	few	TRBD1	CASSLRQGNAGNTIYF	TGCGCCAGCAGCTTGAGACAGGGTAATGCTGGAAACACCATATATTTT
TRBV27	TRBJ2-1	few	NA	CASRLEGRLNEQFF	TGTGCCAGCAGGTTAGAGGGGAGGCTCAATGAGCAGTTCTTC
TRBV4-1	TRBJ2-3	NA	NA	CASSQETQAATQYF	TGCGCCAGCAGCCAAGAGACCCAGGCCGCCACGCAGTATTTT
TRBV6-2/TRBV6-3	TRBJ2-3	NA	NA	CASSPRGTPTDTQYF	TGTGCCAGCAGCCCCCGAGGGACTCCAACAGATACGCAGTATTTT
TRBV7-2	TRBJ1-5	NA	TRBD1	CASSLDRGLGIGQPQHF	TGTGCCAGCAGCCTTGACAGGGGCCTGGGCATCGGTCAGCCCCAGCATTTT
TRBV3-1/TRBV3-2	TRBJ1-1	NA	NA	CASSQDRNVVNTEAFF	TGTGCCAGCAGCCAAGACAGGAACGTTGTAAACACTGAAGCTTTCTTT
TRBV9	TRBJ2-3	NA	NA	CASSVGVRPTDTQYF	TGTGCCAGCAGCGTAGGAGTCAGGCCCACAGATACGCAGTATTTT
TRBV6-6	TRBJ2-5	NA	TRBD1	CASSPSYYLGTGGETQYF	TGTGCCAGCAGTCCCAGTTATTACCTAGGGACAGGGGGAGAGACCCAGTACTTC
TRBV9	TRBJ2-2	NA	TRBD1	CASSARRQGPDTGELFF	TGTGCCAGCAGCGCCCGTCGACAGGGCCCCGACACCGGGGAGCTGTTTTTT
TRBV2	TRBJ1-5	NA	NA	CASRTGLSVNQPQHF	TGTGCCAGCAGAACCGGACTCTCTGTGAATCAGCCCCAGCATTTT
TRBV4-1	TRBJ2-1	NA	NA	CASSQDWAGNEQFF	TGCGCCAGCAGCCAAGATTGGGCAGGCAATGAGCAGTTCTTC
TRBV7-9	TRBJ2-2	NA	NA	CASSLQVSNTGELFF	TGTGCCAGCAGCTTACAGGTTTCGAACACCGGGGAGCTGTTTTTT
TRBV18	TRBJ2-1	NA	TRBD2	CASSPFSGGGRNEQFF	TGTGCCAGCTCACCGTTTTCCGGGGGAGGGAGGAATGAGCAGTTCTTC
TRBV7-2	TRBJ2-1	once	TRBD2	CASSLVLAGGSYNEQFF	TGTGCCAGCAGCTTAGTGCTAGCGGGGGGGTCCTACAATGAGCAGTTCTTC
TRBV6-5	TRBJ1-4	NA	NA	CASRTPGEKLFF	TGTGCCAGCAGAACTCCCGGGGAAAAACTGTTTTTT